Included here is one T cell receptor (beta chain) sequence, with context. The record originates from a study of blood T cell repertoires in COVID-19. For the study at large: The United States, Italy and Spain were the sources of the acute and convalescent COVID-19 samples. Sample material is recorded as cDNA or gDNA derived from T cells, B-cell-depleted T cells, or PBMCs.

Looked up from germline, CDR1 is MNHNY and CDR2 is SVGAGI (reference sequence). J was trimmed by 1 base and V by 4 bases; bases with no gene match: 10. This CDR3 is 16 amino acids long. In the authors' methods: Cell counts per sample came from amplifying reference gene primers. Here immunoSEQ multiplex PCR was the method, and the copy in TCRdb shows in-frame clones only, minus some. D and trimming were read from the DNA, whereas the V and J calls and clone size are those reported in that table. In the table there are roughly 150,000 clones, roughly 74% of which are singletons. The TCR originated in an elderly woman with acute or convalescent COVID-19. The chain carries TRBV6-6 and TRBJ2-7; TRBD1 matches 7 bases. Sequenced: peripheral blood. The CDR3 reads CASSSVGQTLSYEQYF. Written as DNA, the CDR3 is TGTGCCAGCAGTTCGGTGGGACAGACCCTTTCCTACGAGCAGTACTTC.